These 17 T cell receptor beta chains came from one sample sequenced in a study of blood T cell repertoires in COVID-19. Clones were read by immunoSEQ multiplex PCR, and TCRdb kept only the in-frame ones, dropping some. The profile covers roughly 180,000 clones, with roughly nine tenths appearing a single time and 2% to 2.5% taken by the ten largest. The sequenced sample consisted of peripheral blood. Source of these receptors: a man between 65 and 79 years old with active or convalescent COVID-19.

The chain has TRBV12-3 or TRBV12-4 and TRBJ2-7; 11 bases fit TRBD2. The J segment lost 4 bases and the V segment lost 5 bases, leaving 1 base of the junction unmatched. The CDR3 spans 13 residues. For the CDR3, the DNA is TGTGCCAGCAGTACTAGCGGGAGTTACGAGCAGTACTTC. It encodes CASSTSGSYEQYF.

This clone was picked up one time. This sequence joins TRBV18 and TRBJ1-1; tentative D call: TRBD1 (6 bases). The CDR3 sequence is 12 residues long. V lost 6 bases and J lost 6, with 11 bases in between. The germline gives CDR1 KGHSH, CDR2 LQKENI. The CDR3 region has the DNA TGTGCCAGCTCCCCGGACAGCGCTGAAGCTTTCTTT. It encodes CASSPDSAEAFF.

The chain combines TRBV5-1 with TRBJ1-6; D is uncertain. Trimming removed 3 bases at V and 9 bases at J, with 13 bases between. The CDR3 extends over 14 amino acids. Germline V gene sequence: CDR1 SGHRS, CDR2 YFSETQ. The chain's CDR3 is CASSSREGGSPLHF. In DNA form, the CDR3 reads TGCGCCAGCAGCTCCCGGGAGGGAGGTTCACCCCTCCACTTT.

A remark on this clone: Compared with germline, one end of the junction differs, possibly owing to a read error. J is TRBJ2-3 and V is TRBV7-7; 10 positions match TRBD1. The V gene's germline CDR1 is SSHAT and CDR2 FNYEAQ (reference sequence). The CDR3 covers 14 residues. The CDR3 sequence is CASSLDRGQDTQYF. The CDR3 nucleotides are TGTGCTAGCAGCTTAGACAGGGGGCAAGATACGCAGTATTTT.

The rearrangement joins TRBV11-2 to TRBJ2-3; the D is unclear. Germline V gene lookup returns CDR1 SGHAT and CDR2 FQNNGV. Between the trimmed V and J ends, which lost 1 base and 5 bases, there was a span of 7 bases. CDR3 length: 13 residues. This CDR3 is CASSLGFKDTQYF. The CDR3 bases are TGTGCCAGCAGCTTAGGTTTTAAAGATACGCAGTATTTT.

This clone is a singleton in its sample. This chain uses TRBV6-5 with TRBJ1-5; D gene unclear. The CDR3 runs 14 residues. Germline CDR1 and CDR2: MNHEY and SVGAGI. V gave up 2 bases and J gave up 7 bases, with 12 bases separating them. CDR3 in amino acids: CASSYLRSEQPQHF. CDR3 nucleotide sequence: TGTGCCAGCAGTTACCTGCGATCGGAGCAGCCCCAGCATTTT.

The chain couples TRBV20-1 to TRBJ1-5, with D perhaps matching TRBD1 (5 bases). Germline CDR1 reads DFQATT; CDR2 reads SNEGSKA (reference sequence). This CDR3 contains 10 residues. Trimming removed 3 bases at V and 12 bases at J, with 9 bases between. The CDR3 sequence is CSASRQGQHF. The DNA of the CDR3 is TGCAGTGCTAGTCGGCAGGGCCAGCATTTT.

V usage is TRBV18 and J usage is TRBJ1-6, with 8 bases that match TRBD1. J lost 2 bases, V lost 1 base, and 4 bases had no gene match. The CDR3 is made up of 17 amino acids. Germline V gene sequence: CDR1 KGHSH, CDR2 LQKENI. CDR3 coding DNA: TGTGCCAGCTCACCACTGACAGGGGTCGCCTATAATTCACCCCTCCACTTT. As protein: CASSPLTGVAYNSPLHF.

The J gene is TRBJ1-1, the V gene TRBV2; 10 bases align to TRBD1. Germline loops: CDR1 SNHLY, CDR2 FYNNEI. V was clipped by 6 bases and J by 2 bases; unmatched bases: 6. This CDR3 comprises 15 residues. The DNA for the CDR3 is TGTGCCAGCAGGGGACAGGGGCGATTAAACACTGAAGCTTTCTTT. Translated, it gives CASRGQGRLNTEAFF.

The V and J genes are TRBV25-1 and TRBJ1-4; 7 bases fit TRBD1. The length of the CDR3 is 14 residues. CDR1 and CDR2 from the germline V gene are MGHDK and SYGVNS. V trimming: 6 bases; J trimming: 4 bases; junction bases outside the gene matches: 5. The CDR3 spells CASRQTGNNEKLFF. CDR3 coding DNA: TGTGCCAGCAGACAGACAGGGAATAATGAAAAACTGTTTTTT.

The chain carries TRBV5-1 and TRBJ2-1, with 12 bases that match TRBD2. The CDR3 loop spans 17 amino acids. The germline CDR1 and CDR2 sequences are SGHRS and YFSETQ. V lost 2 bases and J lost 6; bases outside the gene matches: 9. The CDR3 region is CASSFATPGLAGNEQFF. CDR3 nucleotides: TGCGCCAGCAGCTTTGCGACCCCGGGACTAGCGGGCAATGAGCAGTTCTTC. The full variable domain, rest sourced from reference TRBV5-1 and TRBJ2-1, is KAGVTQTPRYLIKTRGQQVTLSCSPISGHRSVSWYQQTPGQGLQFLFEYFSETQRNKGNFPGRFSGRQFSNSRSEMNVSTLELGDSALYLCASSFATPGLAGNEQFFGPGTRLTVL.

The CDR3 nucleotides read TGCAGCGTAGCCGGGGGTAGGGTACCGGCCGGGGAGCTGTTTTTT. Residues: CSVAGGRVPAGELFF. The chain combines TRBV29-1 with TRBJ2-2, with a weak D call TRBD2 (6 bases). The CDR3 has 15 amino acids. The V gene's germline CDR1 is SQVTM and CDR2 ANQGSEA. The V and J ends lost 6 bases and 6 bases respectively, with 20 bases between them.

This clone was observed a single time. The chain couples TRBV11-3 to TRBJ1-4, with 9 bases fitting TRBD1. Looked up from germline, CDR1 is SGHNT and CDR2 is YENEEA. Unmatched junction bases numbered 6, after V lost 3 bases and J lost 7 bases. This CDR3 spans 15 amino acids. CDR3 region: CASSFPPQGAEKLFF. CDR3 bases: TGTGCCAGCAGCTTCCCACCACAGGGGGCTGAAAAACTGTTTTTT. Complete variable domain (other parts from reference TRBV11-3 and TRBJ1-4): EAGVVQSPRYKIIEKKQPVAFWCNPISGHNTLYWYLQNLGQGPELLIRYENEEAVDDSQLPKDRFSAERLKGVDSTLKIQPAELGDSAVYLCASSFPPQGAEKLFFGSGTQLSVL.

The rearrangement uses TRBV6-4 and TRBJ2-1; 7 nucleotides align to TRBD2. Trimming removed 6 bases from V and 5 bases from J; junction bases left unmatched: 16. The CDR3 runs to 17 residues. Germline V gene sequence: CDR1 MRHNA, CDR2 SNTAGT. The CDR3 DNA is TGTGCCAGCAGCGAAAAACCCGGGACTACACACCACAATGAGCAGTTCTTC. This sequence encodes CASSEKPGTTHHNEQFF.

The table lists this clone with a count of one. The J gene is TRBJ1-5, the V gene TRBV25-1; D remains unclear. Looked up from germline, CDR1 is MGHDK and CDR2 is SYGVNS. Trimming shortened V by 6 bases and J by 2 bases, and 5 bases separated the two germline ends. This CDR3 is 12 amino acids long. CDR3 region: CASREGNQPQHF. CDR3 DNA: TGTGCCAGCAGGGAGGGCAATCAGCCCCAGCATTTT.

This sequence joins TRBV12-2 and TRBJ1-5; the table names TRBD1, a call not compared with the DNA. TRBV12-2 is a pseudogene locus. The CDR3 loop spans 18 amino acids. CDR3 in DNA: TGTGCAAGTCGCTCAGTAGGAACCCTGGACAATGGCAATCAGCCCCAGCATTTT. It codes for CASRSVGTLDNGNQPQHF.

The V and J genes are TRBV6-5 and TRBJ2-2, with 8 bases lining up with TRBD1. Germline V gene data show CDR1 as MNHEY and CDR2 as SVGAGI. V was clipped by 1 base and J by 6 bases; unmatched bases: 7. The CDR3 covers 16 residues. The CDR3 protein is CASSYLAGGTSGELFF. CDR3 coding DNA: TGTGCCAGCAGTTACTTGGCAGGGGGCACTTCCGGGGAGCTGTTTTTT.